This T cell receptor beta chain stems from a study of T cell responses to AZD1222 COVID-19 vaccine. Study-wide points: White British donors predominated, females outnumbered males, and clonal diversity was possibly underestimated. The CD4 TCRs associated with vaccination extended across spike and predominated at 160-218 and 743-854.

Unmatched junction bases numbered 7, after V lost 8 bases and J lost 6 bases. The CDR3 is 13 amino acids. Germline V gene data show CDR1 as MNHEY and CDR2 as SMNVEV (reference sequence). As to this clone: Antigen specificity is unknown.

TCRdb keeps only in-frame clones here, not all; method: immunoSEQ multiplex PCR. The sample records 100,000 or so clones, 90% to 95% being singletons. The receptor was derived from an adult in good health. The sample in question was peripheral blood, obtained on day 0 of AZD1222 vaccination. V is TRBV27 and J is TRBJ1-2, with 9 bases matching TRBD1. This CDR3 is CASRSTGGNGYTF. The CDR3 bases are TGTGCCAGCCGTTCGACAGGGGGAAATGGCTACACCTTC.